A single sample is the source of the 32 T cell receptor beta chains below, sequenced in a study of blood T cell repertoires in COVID-19. Clones were read by immunoSEQ multiplex PCR, and TCRdb kept only the in-frame ones, dropping some. This table has approximately 120,000 clones, 88% appearing once. The source material was peripheral blood. The receptors derive from a human donor in a cohort sampled during active COVID-19.

V usage is TRBV6-6 and J usage is TRBJ2-7; a possible D gene is TRBD2 (5 bases). Trimming pared 4 bases from V and 4 bases from J, leaving 20 bases between. The CDR3 totals 16 residues. From germline, CDR1 is MNHNY and CDR2 SVGAGI (reference sequence). The CDR3 sequence: CASSFPGNMKIYEQYF. The DNA of the CDR3 is TGTGCCAGCAGTTTTCCCGGGAATATGAAAATATACGAGCAGTACTTC.

This rearrangement joins TRBV5-4 to TRBJ2-7; TRBD1 matches 9 bases. The V gene end was trimmed by 3 bases and the J gene end by 5 bases; junction bases not matched to a gene: 6. Per germline, CDR1 SGHNT and CDR2 YYREEE (reference sequence). This CDR3 contains 14 residues. The CDR3 loop reads CASSSRTGANEQYF. The CDR3 region has the DNA TGTGCCAGCAGCTCCAGGACAGGGGCGAACGAGCAGTACTTC. The complete variable domain, with remaining parts taken from reference TRBV5-4 and TRBJ2-7, reads ETGVTQSPTHLIKTRGQQVTLRCSSQSGHNTVSWYQQALGQGPQFIFQYYREEENGRGNFPPRFSGLQFPNYSSELNVNALELDDSALYLCASSSRTGANEQYFGPGTRLTVT.

This clone was picked up a small number of times. The chain carries TRBV11-3 and TRBJ1-4; TRBD1 matches at 8 bases. J lost 8 bases, V lost 4 bases, and 18 bases had no gene match. Germline V gene data show CDR1 as SGHNT and CDR2 as YENEEA. This CDR3 is 18 amino acids long. CDR3 loop: CASSSPQTRGRGGEKLFF. CDR3 DNA: TGTGCCAGCAGCTCCCCACAAACCAGGGGGCGAGGGGGAGAAAAACTGTTTTTT.

This clone was seen just once. The J gene is TRBJ2-2, the V gene TRBV9; 10 nucleotides align to TRBD2. Looked up from germline, CDR1 is SGDLS and CDR2 is YYNGEE. With V trimmed by 0 bases and J by 2 bases, 4 bases remained unmatched. CDR3 length equals 17 residues. Written as DNA, the CDR3 is TGTGCCAGCAGCGTAGCGGCTAGCGGGAGAAACACCGGGGAGCTGTTTTTT. Translation: CASSVAASGRNTGELFF.

The chain combines TRBV14 with TRBJ2-6; D call uncertain. The CDR3 is 18 amino acids. In germline, CDR1 is SGHDN, CDR2 FVKESK. Trimming left V 4 bases short and J 7 bases short, with 23 bases between. In DNA form, the CDR3 reads TGTGCCAGCAGCCTCCTCCACCTTGCGTACGATCCTGCCAACGTCCTGACTTTC. This sequence encodes CASSLLHLAYDPANVLTF. The variable domain in full, completed from reference TRBV14 and TRBJ2-6, reads EAGVTQFPSHSVIEKGQTVTLRCDPISGHDNLYWYRRVMGKEIKFLLHFVKESKQDESGMPNNRFLAERTGGTYSTLKVQPAELEDSGVYFCASSLLHLAYDPANVLTFGAGSRLTVL.

The rearrangement uses TRBV7-9 and TRBJ1-5; 9 nucleotides line up with TRBD1. Trimming cost V 5 bases and J 4 bases; bases outside gene matches: 9. Germline V CDR1 and CDR2: SEHNR, FQNEAQ (reference sequence). The CDR3 totals 16 residues. CDR3 region: CASSPGTGPSNQPQHF. The CDR3 DNA reads TGTGCCAGCAGCCCGGGGACAGGGCCATCAAATCAGCCCCAGCATTTT.

V and J are TRBV30 and TRBJ2-5; D perhaps matches TRBD1 (6 bases). Trimming took 1 base from V and 0 from J, leaving 18 bases between them. CDR3 length: 17 residues. Germline CDR1 reads GTSNPN; CDR2 reads SVGIG (reference sequence). CDR3 protein: CAWSAPHVAGDQETQYF. The CDR3 nucleotides read TGTGCCTGGAGTGCTCCCCATGTGGCAGGGGACCAAGAGACCCAGTACTTC.

This clone was found once. The chain carries TRBV5-4 and TRBJ2-1; 10 nucleotides align to TRBD2. Germline V gene sequence: CDR1 SGHNT, CDR2 YYREEE (reference sequence). The V and J ends lost 0 bases and 8 bases, in that order; junction bases with no gene match: 11. The CDR3 has 17 amino acids. This CDR3 reads CASSLALSGGAVDEQFF. The CDR3, as DNA: TGTGCCAGCAGCTTGGCTCTAAGCGGGGGGGCCGTCGATGAGCAGTTCTTC.

This CDR3 reads CASSSGYNTEAFF. The CDR3 DNA is TGTGCCAGCAGTTCAGGGTATAACACTGAAGCTTTCTTT. V is TRBV7-9 and J is TRBJ1-1; maybe TRBD1 (5 bases). The CDR3 sequence is 13 residues long. Germline V gene sequence: CDR1 SEHNR, CDR2 FQNEAQ (reference sequence). The V and J ends lost 6 bases and 2 bases respectively, with 10 bases between them.

The chain employs TRBV9 and TRBJ1-3; D is perhaps TRBD1 (6 bases). V dropped 4 bases and J dropped 0 bases, with 14 bases sitting between them. There are 16 residues in the CDR3. In germline, CDR1 is SGDLS, CDR2 YYNGEE. CDR3 sequence reads: CASSKGDTYSGNTIYF. The CDR3 coding sequence is TGTGCCAGCAGCAAGGGGGACACATACTCTGGAAACACCATATATTTT.

V and J are TRBV6-5 and TRBJ1-1; perhaps TRBD1 as D (6 bases). The CDR3 consists of 13 residues. V lost 5 bases, J lost 1 base, and 8 bases lay in between. Germline loops: CDR1 MNHEY, CDR2 SVGAGI. CDR3 in DNA: TGTGCCAGCAGTAGGACAGAGAACACTGAAGCTTTCTTT. This sequence encodes CASSRTENTEAFF.

V gene TRBV27 combines with J gene TRBJ2-4; 8 nucleotides align to TRBD1. The CDR3 spans 16 residues. Germline V gives CDR1 MNHEY, CDR2 SMNVEV (reference sequence). V dropped 1 base and J dropped 5; count of bases not matched to a gene: 7. The CDR3 here is CASSLYRTGPQNIQYF. CDR3 bases: TGTGCCAGCAGTTTATATAGGACAGGGCCCCAAAACATTCAGTACTTC.

The chain combines TRBV6-1 with TRBJ2-7; TRBD2 might be the D (5 bases). Trimming took 2 bases from V and 0 from J, leaving 17 bases between them. CDR1 MNHNS and CDR2 SASEGT come from the germline V gene. The CDR3 is made up of 17 amino acids. The CDR3 sequence: CASSEFASGGSSYEQYF. As DNA, the CDR3 is TGTGCCAGCAGTGAATTTGCAAGCGGAGGTAGCTCCTACGAGCAGTACTTC.

This clone was detected a few times. J is TRBJ2-7 and V is TRBV11-2, with 10 positions matching TRBD2. The V and J ends lost 5 bases and 0 bases, in that order; junction bases with no gene match: 7. The CDR3 is 16 amino acids. CDR1 and CDR2 (germline): SGHAT, FQNNGV. CDR3 protein: CASSLRTSGLSYEQYF. CDR3 sequence (DNA): TGTGCCAGCAGCCTCCGGACTAGCGGCCTCTCCTACGAGCAGTACTTC.

This clone was seen only a few times. The CDR3 loop reads CSASGLERDPMIGEQFF. Written as DNA, the CDR3 is TGCAGTGCTAGTGGACTTGAGCGGGATCCAATGATTGGTGAGCAGTTCTTC. The chain couples TRBV20-1 to TRBJ2-1; 7 bases align to TRBD2. J gave up 9 bases and V 3 bases, and 20 bases lay outside the gene matches. This CDR3 has 17 residues. Germline CDR1 is DFQATT and CDR2 is SNEGSKA (reference sequence).

This sequence joins TRBV5-8 and TRBJ1-5, with 8 positions matching TRBD1. CDR1 and CDR2 (germline): SGHTS, YDEGEE. This CDR3 is 17 amino acids long. Unmatched junction bases numbered 10, after V lost 4 bases and J lost 1 base. The CDR3 coding sequence is TGTGCCAGCAGCATCCCAGGGGGCGCGAGGAGCAATCAGCCCCAGCATTTT. This gives the protein CASSIPGGARSNQPQHF. Supplemented by reference TRBV5-8 and TRBJ1-5, the full variable domain reads EAGVTQSPTHLIKTRGQQATLRCSPISGHTSVYWYQQALGLGLQFLLWYDEGEERNRGNFPPRFSGRQFPNYSSELNVNALELEDSALYLCASSIPGGARSNQPQHFGDGTRLSIL.

The rearrangement links TRBV3-1 (or the pseudogene TRBV3-2) to TRBJ2-7; D may be TRBD1 (6 bases). The germline V and J ends were trimmed by 4 bases and 0 bases, with 10 bases remaining between them. The germline CDR1 and CDR2 sequences are LGHDT and YNNKEL (reference sequence). The CDR3 has 14 residues. The CDR3 spells CASSRDISSYEQYF. The CDR3 region has the DNA TGTGCCAGCAGCCGGGACATTAGCTCCTACGAGCAGTACTTC.

This chain joins TRBV4-2 and TRBJ2-2, with 7 bases that match TRBD2. From germline, CDR1 is LGHNA and CDR2 YNFKEQ. The trim removed 1 base at V and 5 bases at J, leaving 22 bases unmatched. This CDR3 is built from 21 residues. The DNA of the CDR3 is TGTGCCAGCAGCCAAGCGGGAGCGGGGCAAGAAGCGTTTAGTTGGACCGGGGAGCTGTTTTTT. Its protein is CASSQAGAGQEAFSWTGELFF.

This chain connects TRBV9 to TRBJ1-6; D is possibly TRBD1 (5 bases). V was pared by 0 bases and J by 9 bases, with 10 bases between. Germline CDR1 is SGDLS and CDR2 is YYNGEE. The CDR3 spans 14 residues. As DNA, the CDR3 is TGTGCCAGCAGCGTAGCAGGGTCTGCTTCACCCCTCCACTTT. It yields the protein CASSVAGSASPLHF.

This clone was observed once. The chain links TRBV6-1 to TRBJ1-5, with D hard to call. CDR1 is MNHNS, CDR2 SASEGT, per germline. The V end lost 0 bases, the J end lost 4 bases, and 13 bases lay between the germline ends. CDR3 length: 16 residues. In nucleotides, the CDR3 is TGTGCCAGCAGTGAAGCATTCCAGTATCCTAATCAGCCCCAGCATTTT. As protein: CASSEAFQYPNQPQHF.

As regards this clone: A read error may produce the germline difference seen at one junction end. The genes are TRBV7-7 and TRBJ1-3; tentative D call: TRBD1 (5 bases). This CDR3 has 16 residues. From germline, CDR1 is SSHAT and CDR2 FNYEAQ (reference sequence). CDR3 residues: CASSFGGPDSGNTIYF. The DNA for the CDR3 is TGTGCTAGCAGCTTCGGGGGACCTGACTCTGGAAACACCATATATTTT.

In this sample, this clone turned up once. This rearrangement joins TRBV29-1 to TRBJ2-7; 10 bases align to TRBD1. This CDR3 is built from 13 residues. With V trimmed by 5 bases and J by 3 bases, 4 bases remained unmatched. Germline assignment: CDR1 SQVTM and CDR2 ANQGSEA. This chain's CDR3 is CSVRTGGYYEQYF. CDR3 in DNA: TGCAGCGTTCGGACAGGGGGTTACTACGAGCAGTACTTC.

This rearrangement joins TRBV11-2 to TRBJ2-5; TRBD2 matches at 9 bases. The CDR3 has 13 residues. V gave up 5 bases and J gave up 5 bases; unmatched junction bases: 3. CDR1 SGHAT and CDR2 FQNNGV come from the germline V gene. CDR3 protein: CASSVAGVETQYF. The CDR3 DNA follows: TGTGCCAGCAGCGTAGCGGGGGTTGAGACCCAGTACTTC.

The rearrangement links TRBV3-1 (or the pseudogene TRBV3-2) to TRBJ1-5; D is ambiguous. This CDR3 has 13 residues. Germline V gene data show CDR1 as LGHDT and CDR2 as YNNKEL (reference sequence). Between the trimmed V and J ends, which lost 4 bases and 4 bases, there was a span of 8 bases. The CDR3 DNA reads TGTGCCAGCAGCCCATTACAGAATCAGCCCCAGCATTTT. It encodes CASSPLQNQPQHF.

V is TRBV6-1 and J is TRBJ1-5, with a tentative D call TRBD1 (5 bases). V lost 0 bases, J lost 9 bases, and 12 bases lay in between. The CDR3 runs to 14 residues. Germline lookup yields CDR1 MNHNS and CDR2 SASEGT. As DNA, the CDR3 is TGTGCCAGCAGTGAAGCGTTCGGGGGAATGCCCCAGCATTTT. This encodes CASSEAFGGMPQHF.

Concerning this clone itself: A junction end diverges from the germline sequence, so it may reflect a read error. J is TRBJ1-6 and V is TRBV2; possible D gene TRBD1, 5 bases. The CDR3 is 13 residues long. Germline CDR1 is SNHLY and CDR2 is FYNNEI. The CDR3 loop is CASSAGRGSPLHF. The CDR3 DNA is TGTGCAAGCAGTGCAGGGAGGGGTTCACCCCTCCACTTT.

The rearrangement uses TRBV11-1 and TRBJ2-5; possibly TRBD1 for D (6 bases). The CDR3 is 13 residues long. Germline CDR1 reads SGHAT; CDR2 reads FQDESV (reference sequence). Trimming took 4 bases from V and 2 from J, leaving 8 bases between them. This CDR3 reads CASSSGQQETQYF. The CDR3 coding sequence is TGTGCCAGCAGCTCCGGACAGCAAGAGACCCAGTACTTC.

The V gene is TRBV7-2, the J gene TRBJ2-1; 8 bases align to TRBD1. From germline, CDR1 is SGHTA and CDR2 FQGNSA. Germline trimming cut 3 bases from V and 1 base from J; bases unmatched to any gene: 5. The CDR3 is 16 amino acids. The chain's CDR3 is CASSFDDRGSYNEQFF. The CDR3 DNA reads TGTGCCAGCAGCTTCGACGACAGGGGTTCCTACAATGAGCAGTTCTTC.

The rearrangement uses TRBV2 and TRBJ1-1; D uncertain. This CDR3 has 14 residues. CDR1 and CDR2 (germline): SNHLY, FYNNEI. V dropped 11 bases and J dropped 3 bases, with 19 bases sitting between them. CDR3 sequence reads: CARLMGGLDTEAFF. CDR3 bases: TGTGCCCGCCTAATGGGAGGGCTGGACACTGAAGCTTTCTTT.

This chain links TRBV4-2 with TRBJ2-3, with D perhaps TRBD2 (6 bases). Trimming pared 0 bases from V and 0 bases from J, leaving 13 bases between. The CDR3 length is 17 residues. The germline gives CDR1 LGHNA, CDR2 YNFKEQ. The CDR3 here is CASSQDRERVSTDTQYF. CDR3 bases: TGTGCCAGCAGCCAAGATCGGGAGCGGGTAAGCACAGATACGCAGTATTTT.

This chain connects TRBV27 to TRBJ2-1; 7 bases map to TRBD2. Looked up from germline, CDR1 is MNHEY and CDR2 is SMNVEV (reference sequence). The CDR3 contains 15 residues. The junction had 9 bases not matched to a gene; V was cut back by 6 bases and J by 4 bases. CDR3 coding DNA: TGTGCCAGCAGGGGAGGGGCGGGGGTATACAATGAGCAGTTCTTC. This sequence encodes CASRGGAGVYNEQFF.

The CDR3 nucleotides read TGTGCCAGCAGTCCCGCCCCCGTGAGGGGGAGCAATGAGCAGTTCTTC. It is translated as CASSPAPVRGSNEQFF. This sequence joins TRBV27 and TRBJ2-1, with D possibly being TRBD1 (6 bases). Trimming stripped 5 bases from V and 6 bases from J, with 20 bases between. Germline values: CDR1 MNHEY, CDR2 SMNVEV (reference sequence). The CDR3 runs to 16 residues.